These 8 T cell receptor beta chains were all obtained from the same sample, sequenced in a study of blood T cells in healthy people across ages. Sample-barcoded 5' priming and a J-beta primer mix drove a second PCR of roughly 6 to 12 cycles. TCRdb reprocessed the 5' RACE reads via MiXCR and lists one record per CDR3 protein. The repertoire includes about 650,000 distinct CDR3 sequences, 32% of them detected once, and 15% to 17% sits in the top ten. Material for sequencing was blood. These receptors were obtained from a woman of 80 years or more in good health.

The table lists this clonotype with many counts. The V gene is TRBV7-9, the J gene TRBJ1-6; possible D gene TRBD1, 6 bases. The CDR3 loop spans 15 amino acids. V dropped 0 bases and J dropped 5 bases, with 8 bases sitting between them. Germline V gene lookup returns CDR1 SEHNR and CDR2 FQNEAQ (reference sequence). The chain's CDR3 is CASSLANRDNSPLHF. The CDR3 DNA sequence: TGTGCCAGCAGCTTAGCCAACAGGGATAATTCACCCCTCCACTTT.

This clonotype was recorded a few times. The rearrangement links TRBV7-8 to TRBJ1-1, with unresolved D. The germline CDR1 and CDR2 sequences are SGHVS and FQNEAQ. The CDR3 contains 15 residues. Trimming took off 0 bases at V and 0 bases at J, with 8 bases between the two ends. CDR3 in DNA: TGTGCCAGCAGCTTAGCCCTCCAGATGAACACTGAAGCTTTCTTT. It specifies CASSLALQMNTEAFF.

On this clonotype: A much larger clone lies one base from this, so it may be a read error. The V and J genes are TRBV20-1 and TRBJ2-4, with D possibly being TRBD2 (5 bases). V was shortened by 6 bases and J by 0 bases, with 24 bases between the two germline ends. This CDR3 is 18 amino acids long. Germline-derived CDR1 and CDR2 are DFQATT and SNEGSKA (reference sequence). This CDR3 reads CSAGPGGGGALAKNIQYF. CDR3 coding DNA: TGCAGTGCCGGGCCAGGAGGAGGTGGTGCACTAGCCAAAAACATTCAGTACTTC.

The chain couples TRBV5-4 to TRBJ1-2; the match to TRBD1 covers 9 bases. This CDR3 has 15 residues. V trimming: 4 bases; J trimming: 5 bases; junction bases outside the gene matches: 9. Germline assignment: CDR1 SGHNT and CDR2 YYREEE (reference sequence). CDR3 in amino acids: CASSPRTGVGYGYTF. The CDR3 nucleotides read TGTGCCAGCAGCCCAAGGACAGGGGTGGGTTATGGCTACACCTTC.

The chain uses TRBV19 and TRBJ1-5; D is unresolved. This CDR3 is built from 15 residues. The V gene lost 0 bases and the J gene lost 2 bases, with 8 bases spanning the gap. Germline V gene data show CDR1 as LNHDA and CDR2 as SQIVND (reference sequence). CDR3 coding DNA: TGTGCCAGTAGTATAGATCTGACTGGCAATCAGCCCCAGCATTTT. This gives the protein CASSIDLTGNQPQHF.

This clonotype was observed many times. The gene calls are TRBV7-3 and TRBJ2-3; 10 bases map to TRBD2. There are 17 residues in the CDR3. CDR1 and CDR2 (germline): SGHTA, FQGTGA. Trimming took 2 bases from V and 7 from J; bases not matched to a gene: 12. CDR3 loop: CASSLLPSGGARNTQYF. Written as DNA, the CDR3 is TGTGCCAGCAGCTTACTCCCTAGCGGGGGAGCCAGGAATACGCAGTATTTT.

Note on this clonotype: One end of the junction fails to match germline, which may point to a read error. V usage is TRBV12-3 or TRBV12-4 and J usage is TRBJ2-1; the D gene is possibly TRBD2 (5 bases). The CDR3 extends over 13 amino acids. CDR3 bases: TGTGCCAGCAGTTTAGGGACTTACAATGGGCAGTTCTTC. Its translation: CASSLGTYNGQFF.

This clonotype was counted between two and nine times. The chain has TRBV27 and TRBJ1-6; D may be TRBD1 (5 bases). The CDR3 runs to 14 residues. Germline values: CDR1 MNHEY, CDR2 SMNVEV (reference sequence). Between the trimmed V and J ends, which lost 3 bases and 8 bases, there was a span of 11 bases. The CDR3 here is CASSFWGDYSPLHF. The CDR3 DNA sequence: TGTGCCAGCAGTTTTTGGGGGGACTATTCACCCCTCCACTTT.